This TCR beta chain appears in the sequencing data of a study of early T cells in non-severe SARS-CoV-2 infection. Overall study context: The authors sequenced bulk RNA from unsorted whole blood, leaving chains unpaired.

Study findings and constraints: The matching step, a VDJdb search, favored anti-spike CD8 responses and missed private and CD4 specificities.

This clonotype has more than one count but fewer than ten. Its specificity is unknown. Individual cDNA molecules received unique molecular identifiers during library preparation. TCRdb ran MiXCR on the 5' RACE reads and lists one entry per CDR3 protein. The sample consists of approximately 79,000 distinct CDR3 sequences, roughly 13% of them appearing once. The CDR3 is made up of 16 amino acids. V was clipped by 1 base and J by 1 base, with 11 bases between them. CDR1 and CDR2 from the germline V gene are GTSNPN and SVGIG (reference sequence). The sequenced sample was whole blood. This chain uses TRBV30 with TRBJ2-6; D possibly matches TRBD1 or TRBD2 (5 bases each). The clonotype originates from an adult who was a healthcare worker with PCR-confirmed SARS-CoV-2 infection or an uninfected control (not recorded which). CDR3 sequence: CAWSGDRFSGANVLTF. CDR3 DNA sequence: TGTGCCTGGAGTGGGGACCGATTTTCTGGGGCCAACGTCCTGACTTTC.